This T cell receptor (beta chain) was identified during a study of CD8 T cells in ankylosing spondylitis (dated 2017 in TCRdb). About the investigation overall: The study set out to find disease-linked TCR variants by profiling T cell receptor beta repertoires in ankylosing spondylitis patients and healthy donors. Peripheral blood was sampled, and synovial fluid was also collected from ankylosing spondylitis patients. The full study cohort was made up of 25 ankylosing spondylitis patients and 108 healthy donors. Paper-wide results and their limitations: A TCR beta motif of fewer than 10 highly homologous amino acid variants appeared characteristic of blood from ankylosing spondylitis patients. A CD8+ phenotype was shown by the disease-linked clones, which were found at relatively low frequencies in peripheral blood. According to the report, matched synovial fluid samples from ankylosing spondylitis patients were significantly enriched for the disease-linked clones. Some motif variants were previously reported in synovial fluid and blood of reactive arthritis patients, suggesting common disease-initiation mechanisms.

Instrument used: Illumina HiSeq 2500. Quantitative 5'-RACE with molecular barcodes was the method used to prepare the TCR beta libraries. On the authors' methods: A new computational method based on a probabilistic model of VDJ rearrangement was used to identify disease-linked TCR variants. TCRdb reprocessing: public reads trimmed at Q25 with fastp, clones called with MiXCR, in-frame beta chains kept. Identical CDR3 proteins give one entry, which carries the most common genes and DNA. Here the V and J calls rest on TCRdb's processing, not on the authors' analysis. The sample table holds about 700,000 distinct CDR3 sequences, of which around 20% were seen once. 15% to 20% of the sample is taken by the ten largest. The germline V gene yields SGHAT for CDR1 and FQNNGV for CDR2. The CDR3 covers 16 residues, taking in both the cysteine and the phenylalanine. Of all the DNA, just the CDR3 is kept, 48 bases in frame from base 1. Trimming at the junction amounts to 4 bases on V and 0 bases on J, and the germline ends lie 15 bases apart.

This clonotype was seen more than once but under ten times. Its antigen is currently not known. No much larger clone exists at a distance of one base, and base qualities are not known. The chain joins TRBV11-2 to TRBJ1-2; there is no confident call for the D gene. The source is a male donor with ankylosing spondylitis. Material for sequencing was blood, either unsorted or a sorted T cell fraction (not recorded which). In nucleotides, the sequence is TGTGCCAGCAGCTCACCCCCCCGAGGAGCTAACTATGGCTACACCTTC. This gives the protein CASSSPPRGANYGYTF.